The T cell receptor (beta chain) under discussion was sequenced for a study of blood T cell repertoires in COVID-19. The CDR3 spans 12 residues. From germline, CDR1 is KGHSH and CDR2 LQKENI. Trimming cost V 3 bases and J 4 bases, with 6 bases left between them. Generated by immunoSEQ multiplex PCR, the TCRdb table keeps only in-frame clones and is missing some. Among approximately 240,000 clones, more than 65% were seen once, and the ten largest hold roughly 1.4%. A remark on this clone: Other DNA sequences from this sample encode an identical CDR3 as well.

This chain links TRBV18 with TRBJ2-5, with D unclear. The sequenced sample consisted of peripheral blood. This clonotype was obtained from a woman in her thirties or forties who had recovered from COVID-19. The DNA of the CDR3 is TGTGCCAGCTCACCGACGGGAGAGACCCAGTACTTC. This encodes CASSPTGETQYF.